A single sample gave rise to the 26 T cell receptor beta chains below, sequenced in a study of T cells in Graves' hyperthyroidism and ophthalmopathy. The source material, RNA transcripts, was used to amplify TCR beta CDR3 regions. TCR CDR3 underwent first-round RT-PCR with the HTBI primer set. TCRdb ran MiXCR on the multiplex PCR reads and lists one entry per CDR3 protein. Among around 350,000 distinct CDR3 sequences, approximately 16% were seen once, and the ten largest hold roughly a fifth. Sequenced: blood. These receptors were taken from an older woman with Graves' ophthalmopathy.

The chain recombines TRBV4-1 with TRBJ1-5; 10 positions match TRBD1. After removal of 0 bases from V and 6 bases from J, the junction contained 2 bases not matched to a gene. The germline gives CDR1 MGHRA, CDR2 YSYEKL. The CDR3 consists of 15 residues. The CDR3 sequence is CASSQEGTGVQPQHF. CDR3 DNA: TGCGCCAGCAGCCAAGAAGGGACAGGGGTTCAGCCCCAGCATTTT.

This clonotype came up a few times. The chain carries TRBV18 and TRBJ1-2; TRBD1 agrees at 7 bases. Trimming took 0 bases from V and 2 from J; bases not matched to a gene: 6. Germline CDR1 is KGHSH and CDR2 is LQKENI. The CDR3 sequence is 16 residues long. CDR3 DNA: TGTGCCAGCTCACCACCTTCCCGACAGGGAAACTATGGCTACACCTTC. Translated: CASSPPSRQGNYGYTF.

The V call is TRBV10-3, the J call TRBJ2-3, with D possibly matching TRBD2 (7 bases). Germline lookup yields CDR1 ENHRY and CDR2 SYGVKD. With 11 bases removed from V and 2 bases from J, the gap between germline ends came to 20 bases. This CDR3 region has 15 residues. CDR3 region: CASTAGRGATDTQYF. For the CDR3, the DNA is TGTGCCTCTACAGCGGGGAGGGGGGCCACAGATACGCAGTATTTT.

The sample holds many counts of this clonotype. The chain joins TRBV7-2 to TRBJ1-5; D gene ambiguous. From germline, CDR1 is SGHTA and CDR2 FQGNSA. The CDR3 is 15 residues long. V was clipped by 3 bases and J by 0 bases, with 9 bases between them. CDR3 protein: CASSLAGTSNQPQHF. The CDR3 DNA reads TGTGCCAGCAGCTTGGCCGGTACTAGCAATCAGCCCCAGCATTTT.

This clonotype was recorded many times. The chain uses TRBV12-3 or TRBV12-4 and TRBJ2-1; no clear D. V lost 2 bases, J lost 1 base, and 9 bases lay in between. The CDR3 extends over 15 amino acids. The CDR3 DNA sequence: TGTGCCAGCAGTTTAATCAGCACTTCCTACAATGAGCAGTTCTTC. It yields the protein CASSLISTSYNEQFF.

Points on this clonotype: A much larger clone differs from this one at a single base, so this may be a read error. The V and J genes are TRBV10-3 and TRBJ1-3; 7 bases agree with TRBD1. Germline V lookup: CDR1 ENHRY, CDR2 SYGVKD. This CDR3 spans 13 amino acids. V lost 8 bases to trimming and J lost 3 bases; unmatched junction nucleotides: 4. The CDR3 protein is CAIAAGGGNTIYF. The CDR3 DNA sequence: TGTGCCATCGCGGCAGGGGGTGGAAACACCATATATTTT.

The chain carries TRBV10-3 and TRBJ2-5; D might be TRBD2 (7 bases). The CDR3 spans 15 residues. V gave up 3 bases and J gave up 5 bases, with 16 bases separating them. Germline V gene data show CDR1 as ENHRY and CDR2 as SYGVKD. DNA of the CDR3: TGTGCCATCAGTGAAGAGTACAGGGAGGGGGAGACCCAGTACTTC. It codes for CAISEEYREGETQYF.

As for this clonotype: This may stem from a read error, because a much larger clone lies one nucleotide away. The rearrangement uses TRBV12-3 or TRBV12-4 and TRBJ1-1; D remains ambiguous. There are 14 residues in the CDR3. For the CDR3, the DNA is TGTGCCAGCAGTCCTCCCCTCTCGAACGCTGAAGCTTTCTTT. Translating gives CASSPPLSNAEAFF.

The chain recombines TRBV29-1 with TRBJ2-2; no reliable D call. Trimming removed 3 bases at V and 2 bases at J, with 4 bases between. CDR3 length: 12 residues. In germline, CDR1 is SQVTM, CDR2 ANQGSEA. The CDR3 nucleotides are TGCAGCGTTGACGTAAACACCGGGGAGCTGTTTTTT. This codes for CSVDVNTGELFF.

This clonotype has a count of ten or more. The rearrangement joins TRBV20-1 to TRBJ2-5, with 16 bases identical to TRBD2. The CDR3 runs 17 residues. From germline, CDR1 is DFQATT and CDR2 SNEGSKA (reference sequence). With V trimmed by 3 bases and J by 3 bases, 7 bases remained unmatched. CDR3 DNA sequence: TGCAGTGCTAGGGGTCCGGGACTAGCGGGAGGGAAAGAGACCCAGTACTTC. This sequence encodes CSARGPGLAGGKETQYF.

The rearrangement uses TRBV5-1 and TRBJ2-7, with TRBD2 matching 11 bases. V shed 0 bases and J 5 bases; nucleotides not matched to a gene: 4. Germline V CDR1 and CDR2: SGHRS, YFSETQ. The CDR3 has 15 amino acids. CDR3 coding DNA: TGCGCCAGCAGCTTGGCACTAGCGGGAGTGAACGAGCAGTACTTC. It encodes CASSLALAGVNEQYF.

This clonotype was recorded many times. The chain has TRBV27 and TRBJ2-7, with TRBD2 matching 7 bases. Trimming took 5 bases from V and 5 from J; bases not matched to a gene: 12. CDR1 is MNHEY and CDR2 is SMNVEV in the germline V gene (reference sequence). CDR3 size: 15 residues. The CDR3 protein is CASSRLGGTGHEQYF. The CDR3 DNA is TGTGCCAGCAGTCGTCTGGGGGGGACGGGGCACGAGCAGTACTTC.

This clonotype was recorded a few times. The chain joins TRBV4-2 to TRBJ2-3; perhaps TRBD2 as D (6 bases). The CDR3 totals 18 residues. V dropped 1 base and J dropped 4 bases, with 21 bases sitting between them. In germline, CDR1 is LGHNA, CDR2 YNFKEQ. CDR3 coding DNA: TGTGCCAGCAGCCAAGGGGGCCCAACTAGCAGGACCGCAGATACGCAGTATTTT. It encodes CASSQGGPTSRTADTQYF.

This sequence joins TRBV6-6 and TRBJ2-2, with 8 bases aligning to TRBD2. The CDR3 contains 17 residues. Germline-derived CDR1 and CDR2 are MNHNY and SVGAGI (reference sequence). J gave up 1 base and V 2 bases, and 6 bases lay outside the gene matches. CDR3 region: CASSYPTSGENTGELFF. The CDR3 DNA is TGTGCCAGCAGTTACCCCACTAGCGGAGAGAACACCGGGGAGCTGTTTTTT.

This clonotype was detected only a few times. The chain uses TRBV15 and TRBJ2-5; D gene uncertain. This CDR3 contains 11 residues. Trimming took off 3 bases at V and 6 bases at J, with 5 bases between the two ends. The germline V gene encodes CDR1 LNHNV and CDR2 YYDKDF (reference sequence). The CDR3 bases are TGTGCCACCAGCAGGACTCAGACCCAGTACTTC. It codes for CATSRTQTQYF.

There are many counts of this clonotype. This chain links TRBV7-2 with TRBJ1-3, with TRBD1 as a possible D gene (5 bases). CDR1 and CDR2 from the germline V gene are SGHTA and FQGNSA. This CDR3 spans 14 amino acids. V dropped 4 bases and J dropped 0 bases, with 7 bases sitting between them. In nucleotides, the CDR3 is TGTGCCAGCAGCTACGACAGCTCTGGAAACACCATATATTTT. This sequence encodes CASSYDSSGNTIYF. Using reference TRBV7-2 and TRBJ1-3 for the parts outside the CDR3, the full variable domain is GAGVSQSPSNKVTEKGKDVELRCDPISGHTALYWYRQSLGQGLEFLIYFQGNSAPDKSGLPSDRFSAERTGGSVSTLTIQRTQQEDSAVYLCASSYDSSGNTIYFGEGSWLTVV.

A word on this clonotype: A read error may explain this, as a much larger clone is one base away. The chain carries TRBV2 and TRBJ2-2; TRBD1 agrees at 10 bases. The ends lost 5 bases at V and 3 bases at J; junction bases unmatched: 3. The CDR3 is made up of 15 amino acids. Germline-derived CDR1 and CDR2 are SNHLY and FYNNEI. The CDR3 DNA is TGTGCCAGCAGTCGACAGGGGGCACACACCGGGGAGCTGTTTTTT. Its protein is CASSRQGAHTGELFF.

This clonotype was picked up a small number of times. V is TRBV6-2 or TRBV6-3 and J is TRBJ2-1; the D gene is possibly TRBD2 (5 bases). V lost 4 bases, J lost 4 bases, and 14 bases lay in between. Looked up from germline, CDR1 is MNHEY and CDR2 is SVGEGT. The CDR3 consists of 15 residues. The CDR3 DNA is TGTGCCAGCAGTTCCGGAGGAGGACTTTACAATGAGCAGTTCTTC. Its translation is CASSSGGGLYNEQFF.

The gene calls are TRBV29-1 and TRBJ2-5, with 7 bases matching TRBD2. The CDR3 has 13 residues. Germline values: CDR1 SQVTM, CDR2 ANQGSEA. The J segment lost 5 bases and the V segment lost 4 bases, leaving 7 bases of the junction unmatched. In DNA form, the CDR3 reads TGCAGCGTTGCTCCTAGCGGAGGGGAGACCCAGTACTTC. Translation: CSVAPSGGETQYF.

A few counts support this clonotype. The chain is built from TRBV3-1 and TRBJ2-1; TRBD2 agrees at 12 bases. The germline CDR1 and CDR2 sequences are LGHDT and YNNKEL (reference sequence). This CDR3 region has 14 residues. The V and J ends lost 3 bases and 7 bases, in that order; junction bases with no gene match: 1. CDR3 sequence reads: CASSQLAGGNEQFF. DNA of the CDR3: TGTGCCAGCAGCCAGCTAGCGGGAGGGAATGAGCAGTTCTTC.

The V gene is TRBV18, the J gene TRBJ1-3, with D possibly matching TRBD1 (6 bases). The germline V gene encodes CDR1 KGHSH and CDR2 LQKENI. Trimming took 2 bases from V and 0 from J, leaving 14 bases between them. The CDR3 runs to 17 residues. The CDR3 here is CASSPGPRGLSGNTIYF. The CDR3 DNA reads as TGTGCCAGCTCACCAGGACCCAGGGGCCTCTCTGGAAACACCATATATTTT.

This clonotype was seen a few times. This sequence joins TRBV25-1 and TRBJ1-5; 7 positions match TRBD1. J lost 4 bases, V lost 4 bases, and 4 bases had no gene match. This CDR3 has 14 amino acids. CDR1 and CDR2 (germline): MGHDK, SYGVNS. The DNA of the CDR3 is TGTGCCAGCAGTGCCGGACAGGTTAATCAGCCCCAGCATTTT. Translation: CASSAGQVNQPQHF.

This clonotype appeared many times. The chain employs TRBV3-1 and TRBJ2-1; 8 nucleotides align to TRBD2. The germline CDR1 and CDR2 sequences are LGHDT and YNNKEL (reference sequence). This CDR3 spans 15 amino acids. J gave up 10 bases and V 4 bases, and 12 bases lay outside the gene matches. For the CDR3, the DNA is TGTGCCAGCAGCCCTTACTCGGGGGGGGATCTGGAGCAGTTCTTC. As protein: CASSPYSGGDLEQFF.

This clonotype showed up just a few times. The V call is TRBV6-1, the J call TRBJ2-7; 11 bases map to TRBD2. The V gene end was trimmed by 3 bases and the J gene end by 3 bases; junction bases not matched to a gene: 1. From germline, CDR1 is MNHNS and CDR2 SASEGT. This CDR3 has 14 amino acids. The CDR3 DNA reads TGTGCCAGCAGTGAGACTAGCGGGAACTACGAGCAGTACTTC. Translating it yields CASSETSGNYEQYF.

This clonotype was observed a few times. The V call is TRBV6-1, the J call TRBJ2-3; D not certain. The CDR3 covers 13 residues. CDR1 is MNHNS and CDR2 is SASEGT in the germline V gene. V was trimmed by 6 bases and J by 3 bases, leaving 10 bases between them. The CDR3 loop is CASRYMGTDTQYF. The DNA for the CDR3 is TGTGCCAGCAGATATATGGGGACAGATACGCAGTATTTT.

The chain links TRBV15 to TRBJ2-6; 8 nucleotides match TRBD1. CDR3 length: 16 amino acids. The V segment lost 6 bases and the J segment 2 bases; nucleotides outside the gene matches: 6. Germline V gene lookup returns CDR1 LNHNV and CDR2 YYDKDF (reference sequence). CDR3 sequence (DNA): TGTGCCACCAGTAGATCAGGGGGCGCTGGGGCCAACGTCCTGACTTTC. Residues: CATSRSGGAGANVLTF. Using reference TRBV15 and TRBJ2-6 for the parts outside the CDR3, the full variable domain is DAMVIQNPRYQVTQFGKPVTLSCSQTLNHNVMYWYQQKSSQAPKLLFHYYDKDFNNEADTPDNFQSRRPNTSFCFLDIRSPGLGDTAMYLCATSRSGGAGANVLTFGAGSRLTVL.